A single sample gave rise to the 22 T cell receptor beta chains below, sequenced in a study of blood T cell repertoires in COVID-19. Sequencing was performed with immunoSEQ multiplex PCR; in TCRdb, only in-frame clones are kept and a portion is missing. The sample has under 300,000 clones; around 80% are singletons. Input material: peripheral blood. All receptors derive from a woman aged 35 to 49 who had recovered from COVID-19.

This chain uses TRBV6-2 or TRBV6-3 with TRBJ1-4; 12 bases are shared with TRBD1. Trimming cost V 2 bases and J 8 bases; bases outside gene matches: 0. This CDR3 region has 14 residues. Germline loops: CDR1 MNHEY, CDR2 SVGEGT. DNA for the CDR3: TGTGCCAGCAGTTACGGGACAGGGGGCGAAAAACTGTTTTTT. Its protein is CASSYGTGGEKLFF.

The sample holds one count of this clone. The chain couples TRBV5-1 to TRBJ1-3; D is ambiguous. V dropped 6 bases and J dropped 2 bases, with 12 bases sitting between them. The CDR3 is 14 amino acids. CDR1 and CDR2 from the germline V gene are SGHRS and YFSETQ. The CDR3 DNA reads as TGCGCCAGCAAGGATAGTACAGCTGGAAACACCATATATTTT. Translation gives CASKDSTAGNTIYF.

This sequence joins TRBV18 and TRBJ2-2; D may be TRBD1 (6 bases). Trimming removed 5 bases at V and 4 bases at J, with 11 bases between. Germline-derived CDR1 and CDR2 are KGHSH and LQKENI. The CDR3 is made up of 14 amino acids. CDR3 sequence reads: CASSTGQFTGELFF. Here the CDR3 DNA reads TGTGCCAGCTCAACGGGACAATTCACCGGGGAGCTGTTTTTT.

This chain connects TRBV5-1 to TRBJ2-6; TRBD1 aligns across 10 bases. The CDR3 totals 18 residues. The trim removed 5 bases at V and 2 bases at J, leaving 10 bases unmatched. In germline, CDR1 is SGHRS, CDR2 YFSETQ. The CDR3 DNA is TGCGCCAGCAGACCTGACAGGGGGCGAATTACTGGGGCCAACGTCCTGACTTTC. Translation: CASRPDRGRITGANVLTF.

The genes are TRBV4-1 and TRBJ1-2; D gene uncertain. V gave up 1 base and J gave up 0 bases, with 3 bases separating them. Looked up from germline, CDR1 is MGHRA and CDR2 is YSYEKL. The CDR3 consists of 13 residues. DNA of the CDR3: TGCGCCAGCAGCCAAGGAGCTAACTATGGCTACACCTTC. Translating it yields CASSQGANYGYTF.

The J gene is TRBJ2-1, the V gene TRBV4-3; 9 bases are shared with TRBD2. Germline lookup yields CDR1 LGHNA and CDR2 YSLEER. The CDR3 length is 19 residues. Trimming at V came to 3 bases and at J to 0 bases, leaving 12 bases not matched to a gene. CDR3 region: CASSHTFSGGLSSYNEQFF. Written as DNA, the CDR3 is TGCGCCAGCAGCCATACCTTTAGCGGGGGTCTTAGCTCCTACAATGAGCAGTTCTTC.

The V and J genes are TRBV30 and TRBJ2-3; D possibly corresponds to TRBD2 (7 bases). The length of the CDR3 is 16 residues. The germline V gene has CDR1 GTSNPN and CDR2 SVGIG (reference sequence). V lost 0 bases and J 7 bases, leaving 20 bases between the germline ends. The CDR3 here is CAWSVGGGLIRHTQYF. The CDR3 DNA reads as TGTGCCTGGAGTGTAGGGGGGGGTCTCATCAGACATACGCAGTATTTT.

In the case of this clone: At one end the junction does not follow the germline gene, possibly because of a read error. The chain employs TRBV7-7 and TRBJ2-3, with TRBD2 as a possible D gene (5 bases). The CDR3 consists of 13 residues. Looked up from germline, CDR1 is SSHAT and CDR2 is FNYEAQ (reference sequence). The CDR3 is CASSLGPSNTQYF. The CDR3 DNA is TGTGCTAGCAGCTTAGGCCCTAGCAATACGCAGTATTTT.

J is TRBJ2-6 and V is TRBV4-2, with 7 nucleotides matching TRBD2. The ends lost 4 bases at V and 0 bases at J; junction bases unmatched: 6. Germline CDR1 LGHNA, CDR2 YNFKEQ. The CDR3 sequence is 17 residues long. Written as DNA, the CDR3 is TGTGCCAGCAGCCGAGAGCGGGGACCCTCTGGGGCCAACGTCCTGACTTTC. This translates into CASSRERGPSGANVLTF.

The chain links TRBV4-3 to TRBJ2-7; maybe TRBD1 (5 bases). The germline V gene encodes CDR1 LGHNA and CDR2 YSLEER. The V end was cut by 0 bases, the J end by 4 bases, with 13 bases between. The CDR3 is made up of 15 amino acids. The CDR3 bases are TGCGCCAGCAGCCAAGAATTAACAGGCAGGTACGAGCAGTACTTC. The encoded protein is CASSQELTGRYEQYF.

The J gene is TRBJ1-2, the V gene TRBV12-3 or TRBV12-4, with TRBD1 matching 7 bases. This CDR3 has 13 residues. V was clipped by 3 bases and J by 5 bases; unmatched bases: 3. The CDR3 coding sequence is TGTGCCAGCAGTTTGAACAGGGGTTATGGCTACACCTTC. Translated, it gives CASSLNRGYGYTF.

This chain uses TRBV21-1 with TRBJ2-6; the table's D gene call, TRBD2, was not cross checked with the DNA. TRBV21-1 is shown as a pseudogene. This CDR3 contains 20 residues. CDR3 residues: CASSKSSRGDLSSGANVLTF. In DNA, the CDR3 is TGTGCCAGCAGCAAGAGTTCGCGGGGGGATCTTTCCTCTGGGGCCAACGTCCTGACTTTC.

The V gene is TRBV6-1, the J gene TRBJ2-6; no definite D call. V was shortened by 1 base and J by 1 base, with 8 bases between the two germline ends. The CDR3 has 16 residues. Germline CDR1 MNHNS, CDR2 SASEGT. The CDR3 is CASSEGVGSGANVLTF. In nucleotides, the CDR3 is TGTGCCAGCAGTGAAGGGGTCGGGTCTGGGGCCAACGTCCTGACTTTC.

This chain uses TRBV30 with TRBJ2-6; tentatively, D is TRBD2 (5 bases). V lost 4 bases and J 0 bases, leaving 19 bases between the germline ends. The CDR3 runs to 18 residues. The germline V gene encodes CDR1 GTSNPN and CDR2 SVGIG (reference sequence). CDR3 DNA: TGTGCCTGGACCAATCGGGCGGGTGGAATCTCTGGGGCCAACGTCCTGACTTTC. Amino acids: CAWTNRAGGISGANVLTF.

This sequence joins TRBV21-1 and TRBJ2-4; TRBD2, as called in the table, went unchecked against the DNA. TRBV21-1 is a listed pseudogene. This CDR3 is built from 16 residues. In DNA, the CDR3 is TGTGCCAGCAGGGACTTCTCTGTTGGGGTCAAAAACATTCAGTACTTC. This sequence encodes CASRDFSVGVKNIQYF.

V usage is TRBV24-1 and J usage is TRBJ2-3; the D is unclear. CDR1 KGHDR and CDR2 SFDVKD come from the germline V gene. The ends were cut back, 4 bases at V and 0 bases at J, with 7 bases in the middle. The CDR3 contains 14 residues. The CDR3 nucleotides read TGTGCCACCAGTGACTCGTCTAGCACAGATACGCAGTATTTT. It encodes CATSDSSSTDTQYF.

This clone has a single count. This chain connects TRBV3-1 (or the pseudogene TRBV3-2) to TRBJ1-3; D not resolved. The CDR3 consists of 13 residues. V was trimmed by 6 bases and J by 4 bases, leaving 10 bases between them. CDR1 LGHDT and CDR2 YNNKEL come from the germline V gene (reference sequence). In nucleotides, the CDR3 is TGTGCCAGCAGACCAGGTTCAGGAAACACCATATATTTT. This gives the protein CASRPGSGNTIYF.

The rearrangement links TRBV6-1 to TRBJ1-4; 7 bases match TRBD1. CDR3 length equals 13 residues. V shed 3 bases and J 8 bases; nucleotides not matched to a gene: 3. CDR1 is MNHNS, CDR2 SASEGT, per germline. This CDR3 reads CASSEQGVEKLFF. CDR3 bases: TGTGCCAGCAGTGAGCAGGGGGTGGAAAAACTGTTTTTT.

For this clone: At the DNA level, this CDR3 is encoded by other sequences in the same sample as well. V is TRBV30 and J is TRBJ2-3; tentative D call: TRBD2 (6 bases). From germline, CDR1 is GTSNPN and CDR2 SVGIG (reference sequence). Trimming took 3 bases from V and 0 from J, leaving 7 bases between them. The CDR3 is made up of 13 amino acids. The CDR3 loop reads CAWSGSSTDTQYF. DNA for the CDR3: TGTGCCTGGAGCGGGAGTAGCACAGATACGCAGTATTTT.

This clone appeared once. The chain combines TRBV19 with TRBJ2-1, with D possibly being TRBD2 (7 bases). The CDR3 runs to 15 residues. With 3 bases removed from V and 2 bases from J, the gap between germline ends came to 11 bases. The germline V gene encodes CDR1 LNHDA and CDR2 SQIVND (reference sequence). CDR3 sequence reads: CASSISGGPYNEQFF. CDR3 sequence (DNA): TGTGCCAGTAGTATCTCCGGGGGGCCCTACAATGAGCAGTTCTTC.

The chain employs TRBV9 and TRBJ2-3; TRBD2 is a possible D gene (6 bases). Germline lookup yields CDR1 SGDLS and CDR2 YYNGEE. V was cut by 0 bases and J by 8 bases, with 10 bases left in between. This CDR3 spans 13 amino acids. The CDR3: CASSVEAGGTQYF. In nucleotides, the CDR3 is TGTGCCAGCAGCGTAGAAGCCGGGGGTACGCAGTATTTT.

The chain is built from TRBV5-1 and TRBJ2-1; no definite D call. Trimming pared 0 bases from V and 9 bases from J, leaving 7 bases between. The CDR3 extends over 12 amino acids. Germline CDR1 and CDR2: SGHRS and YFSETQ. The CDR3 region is CASSLAGSEQFF. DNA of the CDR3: TGCGCCAGCAGCTTGGCCGGTTCTGAGCAGTTCTTC.